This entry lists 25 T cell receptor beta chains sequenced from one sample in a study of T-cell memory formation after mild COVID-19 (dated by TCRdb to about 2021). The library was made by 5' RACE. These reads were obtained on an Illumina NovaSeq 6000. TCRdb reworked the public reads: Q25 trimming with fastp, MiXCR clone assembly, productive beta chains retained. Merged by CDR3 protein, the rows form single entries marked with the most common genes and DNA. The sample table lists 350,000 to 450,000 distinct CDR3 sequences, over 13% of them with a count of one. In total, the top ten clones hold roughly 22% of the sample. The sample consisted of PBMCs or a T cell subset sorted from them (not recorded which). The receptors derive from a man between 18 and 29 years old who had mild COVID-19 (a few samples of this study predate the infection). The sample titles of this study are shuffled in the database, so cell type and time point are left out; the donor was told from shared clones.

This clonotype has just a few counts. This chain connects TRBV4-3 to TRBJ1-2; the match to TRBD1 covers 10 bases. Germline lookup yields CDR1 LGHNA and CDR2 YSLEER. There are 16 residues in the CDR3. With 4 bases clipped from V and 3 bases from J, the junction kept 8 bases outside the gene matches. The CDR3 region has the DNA TGCGCCAGCAGCCGGTCCGGGACAGGGGCATACTATGGCTACACCTTC. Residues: CASSRSGTGAYYGYTF.

This chain's CDR3 is CASSRGLAGGNEQYV. CDR3 sequence (DNA): TGTGCCAGCAGCCGTGGACTAGCGGGGGGTAACGAGCAGTACGTC. The chain links TRBV6-5 to TRBJ2-7; 14 bases agree with TRBD2. The ends lost 6 bases at V and 5 bases at J; junction bases unmatched: 6. Germline V gene data show CDR1 as MNHEY and CDR2 as SVGAGI. This CDR3 has 15 residues.

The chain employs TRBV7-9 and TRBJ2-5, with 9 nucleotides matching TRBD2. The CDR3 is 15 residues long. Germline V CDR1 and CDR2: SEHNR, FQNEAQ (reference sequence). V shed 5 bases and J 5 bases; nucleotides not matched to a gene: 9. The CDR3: CASSRGGASHETQYF. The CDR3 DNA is TGTGCCAGCAGCCGCGGGGGGGCCTCCCATGAGACCCAGTACTTC.

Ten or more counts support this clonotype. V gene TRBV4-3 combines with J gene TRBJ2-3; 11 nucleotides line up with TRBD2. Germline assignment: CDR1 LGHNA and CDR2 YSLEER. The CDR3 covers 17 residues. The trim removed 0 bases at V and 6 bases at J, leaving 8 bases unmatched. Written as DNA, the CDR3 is TGCGCCAGCAGCCAAGATACCCTAGCGGGGGGTGGGGATACGCAGTATTTT. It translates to CASSQDTLAGGGDTQYF.

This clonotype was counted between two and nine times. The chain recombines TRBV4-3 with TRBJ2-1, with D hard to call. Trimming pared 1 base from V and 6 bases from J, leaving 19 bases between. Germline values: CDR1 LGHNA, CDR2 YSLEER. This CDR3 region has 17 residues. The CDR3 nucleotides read TGCGCCAGCAGCCAAGCTTGGGCCATATCCGCTTCCAATGAGCAGTTCTTC. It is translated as CASSQAWAISASNEQFF.

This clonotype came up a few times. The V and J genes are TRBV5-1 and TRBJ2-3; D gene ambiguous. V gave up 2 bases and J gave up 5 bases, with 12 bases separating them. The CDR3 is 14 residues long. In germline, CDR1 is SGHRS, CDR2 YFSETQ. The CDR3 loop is CASSFGLGRDTQYF. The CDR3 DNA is TGCGCCAGCAGCTTTGGATTGGGTAGAGATACGCAGTATTTT.

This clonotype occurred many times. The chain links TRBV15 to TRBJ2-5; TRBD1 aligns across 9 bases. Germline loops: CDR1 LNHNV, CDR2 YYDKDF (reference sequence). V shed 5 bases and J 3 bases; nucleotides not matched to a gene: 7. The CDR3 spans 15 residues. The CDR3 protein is CATSRDRGWEETQYF. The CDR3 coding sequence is TGTGCCACCAGCCGTGACAGGGGGTGGGAAGAGACCCAGTACTTC.

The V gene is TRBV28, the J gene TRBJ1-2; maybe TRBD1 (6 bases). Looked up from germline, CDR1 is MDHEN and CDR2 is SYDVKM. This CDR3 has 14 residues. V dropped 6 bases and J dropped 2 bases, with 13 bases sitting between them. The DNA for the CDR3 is TGTGCCAGCAGCCCTGGGAGGGGGAACTATGGCTACACCTTC. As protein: CASSPGRGNYGYTF.

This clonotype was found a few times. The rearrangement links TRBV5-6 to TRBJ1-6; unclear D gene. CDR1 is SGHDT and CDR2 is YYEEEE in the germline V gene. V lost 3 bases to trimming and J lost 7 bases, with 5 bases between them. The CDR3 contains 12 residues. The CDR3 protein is CASSWRNSPLHF. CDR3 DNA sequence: TGTGCCAGCAGCTGGCGGAATTCACCCCTCCACTTT.

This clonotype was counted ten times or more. CDR3: CASSPTGSHGQETQYF. The CDR3 nucleotides read TGCGCCAGCAGCCCTACAGGGTCTCATGGCCAAGAGACCCAGTACTTC. This chain links TRBV5-1 with TRBJ2-5, with D maybe TRBD1 (6 bases). The CDR3 loop spans 16 amino acids. Trimming pared 4 bases from V and 1 base from J, leaving 17 bases between. Germline assignment: CDR1 SGHRS and CDR2 YFSETQ.

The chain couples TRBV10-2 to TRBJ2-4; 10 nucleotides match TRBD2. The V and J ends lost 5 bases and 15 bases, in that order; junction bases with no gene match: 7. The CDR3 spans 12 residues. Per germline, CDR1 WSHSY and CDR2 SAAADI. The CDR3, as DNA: TGCGCCAGCAGTACTAGCGGGGATCGGTTGTACTTC. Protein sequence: CASSTSGDRLYF.

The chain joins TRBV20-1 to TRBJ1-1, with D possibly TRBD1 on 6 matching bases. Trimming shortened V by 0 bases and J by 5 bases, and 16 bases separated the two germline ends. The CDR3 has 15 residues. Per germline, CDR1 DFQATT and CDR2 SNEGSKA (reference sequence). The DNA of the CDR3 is TGCAGTGCTAGAGATCCGTCAGGGGAAGAAACTGAAGCTTTCTTT. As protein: CSARDPSGEETEAFF.

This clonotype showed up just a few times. For the CDR3, the DNA is TGTGCCAGCAGCCAGTTCGTGGCGGGGGGCAATGAGCAGTTCTTC. Its protein product is CASSQFVAGGNEQFF. The chain carries TRBV3-1 and TRBJ2-1; 8 nucleotides align to TRBD2. The CDR3 length is 15 residues. V was clipped by 3 bases and J by 6 bases; unmatched bases: 7. Per germline, CDR1 LGHDT and CDR2 YNNKEL (reference sequence).

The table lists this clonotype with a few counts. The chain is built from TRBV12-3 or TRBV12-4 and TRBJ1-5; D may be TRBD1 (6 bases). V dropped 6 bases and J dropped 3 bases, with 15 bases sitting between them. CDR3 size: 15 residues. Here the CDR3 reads CASSFRDRNNQPQHF. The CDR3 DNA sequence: TGTGCCAGCAGCTTCCGTGACAGGAACAATCAGCCCCAGCATTTT.

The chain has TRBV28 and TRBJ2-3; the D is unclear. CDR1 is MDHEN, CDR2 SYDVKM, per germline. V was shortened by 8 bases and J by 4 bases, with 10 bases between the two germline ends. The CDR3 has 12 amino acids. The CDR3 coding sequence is TGTGCCAGCTACTCTTCCCCAGATACGCAGTATTTT. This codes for CASYSSPDTQYF.

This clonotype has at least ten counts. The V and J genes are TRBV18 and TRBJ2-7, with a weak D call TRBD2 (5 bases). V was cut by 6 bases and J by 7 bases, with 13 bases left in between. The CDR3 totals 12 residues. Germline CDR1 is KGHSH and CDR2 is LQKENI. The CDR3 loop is CASSPDRGEQYV. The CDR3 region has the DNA TGTGCCAGCTCTCCCGACCGCGGGGAGCAGTACGTC.

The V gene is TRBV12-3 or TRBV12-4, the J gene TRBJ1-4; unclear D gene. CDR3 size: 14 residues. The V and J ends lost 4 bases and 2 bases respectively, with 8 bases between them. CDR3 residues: CASSWGVTNEKLFF. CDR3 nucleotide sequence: TGTGCCAGCAGTTGGGGTGTCACTAATGAAAAACTGTTTTTT.

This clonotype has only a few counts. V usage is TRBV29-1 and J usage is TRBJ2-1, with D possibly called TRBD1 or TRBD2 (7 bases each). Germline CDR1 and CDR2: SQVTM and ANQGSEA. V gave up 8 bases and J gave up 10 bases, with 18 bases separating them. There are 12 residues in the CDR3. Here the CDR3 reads CSSGGGRVEQFF. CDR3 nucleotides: TGCAGCTCAGGGGGGGGCAGGGTGGAGCAGTTCTTC.

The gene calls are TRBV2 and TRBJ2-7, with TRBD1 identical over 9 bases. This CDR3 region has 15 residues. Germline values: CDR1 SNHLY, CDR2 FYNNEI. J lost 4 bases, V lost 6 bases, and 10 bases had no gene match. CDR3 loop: CASRTGTGSIYEQYV. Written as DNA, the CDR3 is TGTGCCAGCAGGACCGGGACAGGGTCGATTTACGAGCAGTACGTC.

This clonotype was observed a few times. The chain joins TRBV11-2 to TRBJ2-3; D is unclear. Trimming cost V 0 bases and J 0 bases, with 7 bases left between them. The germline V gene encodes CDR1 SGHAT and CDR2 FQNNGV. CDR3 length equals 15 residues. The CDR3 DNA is TGTGCCAGCAGCTTAGATCGGCGGAGCACAGATACGCAGTATTTT. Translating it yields CASSLDRRSTDTQYF. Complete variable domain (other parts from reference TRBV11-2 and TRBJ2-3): EAGVAQSPRYKIIEKRQSVAFWCNPISGHATLYWYQQILGQGPKLLIQFQNNGVVDDSQLPKDRFSAERLKGVDSTLKIQPAKLEDSAVYLCASSLDRRSTDTQYFGPGTRLTVL.

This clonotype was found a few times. CDR3 amino acids: CASSSTSEVFF. CDR3 in DNA: TGTGCCAGCAGCTCCACTAGCGAGGTGTTCTTC. The gene calls are TRBV11-3 and TRBJ2-1, with TRBD2 identical over 7 bases. Per the germline V gene, CDR1 is SGHNT and CDR2 is YENEEA. V shed 4 bases and J 15 bases; nucleotides not matched to a gene: 6. The CDR3 loop spans 11 amino acids.

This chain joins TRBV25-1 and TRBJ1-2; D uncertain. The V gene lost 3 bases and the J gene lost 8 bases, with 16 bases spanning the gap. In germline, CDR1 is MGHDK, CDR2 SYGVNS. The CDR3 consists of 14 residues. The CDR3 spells CASSDVENRPGYTF. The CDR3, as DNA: TGTGCCAGCAGTGATGTCGAGAACCGCCCCGGCTACACCTTC.

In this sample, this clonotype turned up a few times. CDR3 nucleotides: TGTGCCAGCAAGGCGGCAGGGGGCGCGATCGGGGAGCTGTTTTTT. Its translation: CASKAAGGAIGELFF. The chain uses TRBV6-6 and TRBJ2-2; 8 bases agree with TRBD1. V shed 7 bases, J shed 7 bases, and the junction held 11 bases outside the gene matches. The CDR3 consists of 15 residues. Per germline, CDR1 MNHNY and CDR2 SVGAGI (reference sequence).

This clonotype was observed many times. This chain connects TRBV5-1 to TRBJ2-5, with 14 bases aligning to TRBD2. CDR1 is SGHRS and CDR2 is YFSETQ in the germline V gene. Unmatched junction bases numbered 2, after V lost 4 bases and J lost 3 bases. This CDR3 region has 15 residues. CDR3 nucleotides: TGCGCCAGCAGCCAGGGACTAGCGGGGGAAGAGACCCAGTACTTC. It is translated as CASSQGLAGEETQYF.

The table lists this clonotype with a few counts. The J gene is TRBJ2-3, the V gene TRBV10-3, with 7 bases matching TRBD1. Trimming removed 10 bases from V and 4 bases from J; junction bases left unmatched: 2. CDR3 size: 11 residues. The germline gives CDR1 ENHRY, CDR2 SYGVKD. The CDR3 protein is CATQGPDTQYF. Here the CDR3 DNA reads TGTGCCACACAGGGGCCAGATACGCAGTATTTT.